The source of this T cell receptor beta chain is a study of T cells after yellow fever vaccination. Points from the study as a whole: The secondary T-cell response peaked on day 5, not day 15, but was weaker.

This clonotype showed up many times. What it recognizes is unknown. Template switching by 5'RACE produced TCR cDNA, adding a universal primer site and UMIs. TCRdb fed the 5' RACE reads into MiXCR, producing one record per CDR3 protein. The top ten hold 25% of the sample, which has roughly 120,000 distinct CDR3 sequences, 8% to 9.5% seen once. This CDR3 is 13 amino acids long. Trimming shortened V by 3 bases and J by 5 bases, and 9 bases separated the two germline ends. Germline V gene lookup returns CDR1 LNHNV and CDR2 YYDKDF (reference sequence). The origin of this receptor is a man younger than 40 who received the YFV17D yellow fever vaccine. Sequenced here: CD8+ T cells sorted from PBMCs, sampled 45 days after the yellow fever booster vaccination. V and J are TRBV15 and TRBJ2-3; D possibly corresponds to TRBD2 (6 bases). The CDR3 bases are TGTGCCACCAGCAGCGCGCGGGGAGATACGCAGTATTTT. Its protein product is CATSSARGDTQYF.